A single T cell receptor beta chain is shown here with its context. The target antigen is unknown. The data derive from a study of T cells in Graves' hyperthyroidism and ophthalmopathy. Findings of the study overall: With a median lead of around 5.9 months before onset, the model predicted ophthalmopathy.

Investigators excluded patients with uncontrolled infection, other autoimmune disease, pregnancy or lactation. The authors obtained PBMCs from 7.5 to 10 ml of fresh peripheral blood. RNA transcripts yielded amplified TCR beta CDR3 regions. In the first-round RT-PCR of the TCR CDR3, the HTBI primer set was used. MiXCR was run by TCRdb on the multiplex PCR reads, yielding one entry per CDR3 protein. Altogether more than 350,000 distinct CDR3 sequences are present, roughly 15% being singletons, with the ten largest covering roughly 19%. Sequences were obtained from blood. The sequence was collected from a woman aged 55 to 70 with Graves' ophthalmopathy.

The CDR3 region has the DNA TGCAGTGCCCGCGGGGATAGCGGGAATCGTGACGAGCAGTACTTC. It codes for CSARGDSGNRDEQYF. This chain connects TRBV20-1 to TRBJ2-7; 8 bases are shared with TRBD2. V lost 6 bases, J lost 5 bases, and 15 bases stayed unmatched. The CDR3 covers 15 residues. Per the germline V gene, CDR1 is DFQATT and CDR2 is SNEGSKA (reference sequence).